This TCR beta chain was recorded in a study of cytomegalovirus exposure and HLA in healthy donors. Study results and limitations: In a later analysis, V- and J-gene trimming of beta chains associated with a DCLRE1C missense variant, replicated independently. TCR beta chains numbering 164 were designated cytomegalovirus-associated. Among immune exposure information, only CMV serostatus was available.

As concerns this clone: The antigen remains undetermined.

This CDR3 is 18 amino acids long. V was pared by 1 base and J by 0 bases, with 6 bases of the junction left unmatched. The V gene's germline CDR1 is MDHEN and CDR2 SYDVKM. These donors counted as nominally healthy when sampled, but unrecorded immune exposures were likely. Vbeta (60) and Jbeta (13) primers were used in the PCR. Clones were sequenced by immunoSEQ multiplex PCR, and TCRdb holds only the in-frame ones, with some missing. The sample yields under 200,000 clones, roughly nine tenths seen once. This receptor was identified in a young woman in good health and CMV-seronegative. The genes are TRBV28 and TRBJ2-6, with TRBD1 identical over 7 bases. The sequenced sample was PBMCs. CDR3 amino acids: CASSLFTGASSGANVLTF. The CDR3 bases are TGTGCCAGCAGTTTATTCACAGGGGCCTCCTCTGGGGCCAACGTCCTGACTTTC.